This T cell receptor (beta chain) originates from a study of cytomegalovirus exposure and HLA in healthy donors. Study outcomes and limitations: A later look showed TCR association rates differing by HLA locus, highest for DRB1 and lowest for HLA-C.

On this clone: Its target is unknown.

The CDR3 loop spans 14 amino acids. Germline assignment: CDR1 MNHEY and CDR2 SVGAGI. The ends were cut back, 2 bases at V and 4 bases at J, with 11 bases in the middle. 60 Vbeta and 13 Jbeta primers were used in PCR. Sequenced by immunoSEQ multiplex PCR; TCRdb stores in-frame clones only, minus some. The data show about 120,000 clones, roughly 66% seen once. V gene TRBV6-5 combines with J gene TRBJ1-1; a weak D match, TRBD1 (6 bases). This TCR derives from a man aged 18-30 years in good health and CMV-seronegative. The sample consisted of PBMCs. As DNA, the CDR3 is TGTGCCAGCAGTTACATGGGGGCTGGCACTGAAGCTTTCTTT. Amino acids: CASSYMGAGTEAFF.